The clone carrying this TCR beta chain has just a few counts. What it binds is unknown. The germline CDR1 and CDR2 sequences are MNHEY and SMNVEV (reference sequence). V lost 3 bases and J lost 4, with 12 bases in between. This CDR3 comprises 14 residues. Measured with immunoSEQ multiplex PCR; TCRdb has only the in-frame clones, and not every one. The sample lists around 120,000 clones, 88% occurring once. These data are taken from a study of T cell responses to AZD1222 COVID-19 vaccine. Study-wide results and limits: Compared with day 0, the breadth and depth of the Spike-specific TCR repertoire rose significantly after two doses of AZD1222. Variant regions that are unmutated are reportedly the target of nearly half of spike-specific TCRs. AZD1222 recipients seropositive at baseline numbered only five or six. Donors skewed white British and female; clonal diversity was possibly underestimated.

This sequence originates from an adult in good health. Sample: peripheral blood, taken on day 0 of MenACWY control vaccination. The chain is built from TRBV27 and TRBJ2-5, with unresolved D. Written as DNA, the CDR3 is TGTGCCAGCAGTTTCTTTCGCGGTTCAGAGACCCAGTACTTC. Translation: CASSFFRGSETQYF.